The 14 T cell receptor beta chains presented below share a single source sample, sequenced in a study of blood T cell repertoires in COVID-19. Repertoires were generated with immunoSEQ multiplex PCR, while TCRdb's copy carries only in-frame clones and drops some. The sample lists approximately 210,000 clones; approximately 81% were seen once. The sequencing sample was made of peripheral blood. Receptor source: a man aged 30 to 45 with active or convalescent COVID-19.

This clone was counted between two and nine times. This chain connects TRBV12-3 or TRBV12-4 to TRBJ2-3; weak D call: TRBD2 (5 bases). Trimming took off 6 bases at V and 10 bases at J, with 17 bases between the two ends. The CDR3 runs 13 residues. CDR3 in amino acids: CASSLLEASPQYF. CDR3 DNA: TGTGCCAGCAGCCTACTAGAGGCCTCCCCGCAGTATTTT.

Turning to this clone: The junction shows a germline mismatch at one end, possibly a read error. The chain recombines TRBV3-1 (or the pseudogene TRBV3-2) with TRBJ1-2; no clear D gene. Germline loops: CDR1 LGHDT, CDR2 YNNKEL (reference sequence). This CDR3 contains 13 residues. CDR3 loop: CASSPRGDYGYTF. As DNA, the CDR3 is TGTGCTAGCAGCCCTCGCGGCGACTATGGCTACACCTTC.

V usage is TRBV29-1 and J usage is TRBJ2-1; tentatively, D is TRBD2 (5 bases). Trimming took off 5 bases at V and 1 base at J, with 9 bases between the two ends. The CDR3 is 13 residues long. Germline loops: CDR1 SQVTM, CDR2 ANQGSEA. The DNA of the CDR3 is TGCAGCGTTCGAAGGACTTCCTACAATGAGCAGTTCTTC. This codes for CSVRRTSYNEQFF.

The CDR3 sequence is CASSDRDRGFGYTF. The CDR3 coding sequence is TGTGCCAGCAGCGACCGGGACAGGGGTTTTGGCTACACCTTC. This sequence joins TRBV7-2 and TRBJ1-2; 10 nucleotides line up with TRBD1. Per the germline V gene, CDR1 is SGHTA and CDR2 is FQGNSA. V trimming: 5 bases; J trimming: 7 bases; junction bases outside the gene matches: 7. The CDR3 has 14 amino acids.

This chain connects TRBV7-2 to TRBJ2-7; 8 nucleotides line up with TRBD2. The CDR3 runs 15 residues. In germline, CDR1 is SGHTA, CDR2 FQGNSA. Trimming took 5 bases from V and 4 from J; bases not matched to a gene: 10. The CDR3 DNA is TGTGCCAGCAGCCCCGGGGGGGGGTCTTGGTACGAGCAGTACTTC. It codes for CASSPGGGSWYEQYF.

The J gene is TRBJ2-7, the V gene TRBV27, with TRBD1 identical over 8 bases. The CDR3 contains 16 residues. Looked up from germline, CDR1 is MNHEY and CDR2 is SMNVEV (reference sequence). Trimming took 0 bases from V and 3 from J; bases not matched to a gene: 7. CDR3: CASSLSTGTGDYEQYF. CDR3 sequence (DNA): TGTGCCAGCAGTTTATCGACGGGGACAGGCGACTACGAGCAGTACTTC.

The genes are TRBV6-2 or TRBV6-3 and TRBJ1-5; weak D call: TRBD1 (5 bases). Trimming took 5 bases from V and 1 from J, leaving 12 bases between them. Germline V CDR1 and CDR2: MNHEY, SVGEGT. The CDR3 has 15 amino acids. CDR3: CASSDNRYSNQPQHF. CDR3 bases: TGTGCCAGCAGTGATAACAGGTACAGCAATCAGCCCCAGCATTTT.

CDR3: CASSQSGTSGATGSSYNEQFF. Written as DNA, the CDR3 is TGTGCCAGCAGCCAATCCGGGACTAGCGGGGCCACTGGTTCCTCCTACAATGAGCAGTTCTTC. The rearrangement joins TRBV6-6 to TRBJ2-1; TRBD2 aligns across 13 bases. This CDR3 region has 21 residues. Germline CDR1 is MNHNY and CDR2 is SVGAGI (reference sequence). V shed 6 bases, J shed 0 bases, and the junction held 17 bases outside the gene matches.

The chain joins TRBV5-1 to TRBJ2-4; D possibly corresponds to TRBD1 (7 bases). Germline lookup yields CDR1 SGHRS and CDR2 YFSETQ. The ends were cut back, 4 bases at V and 8 bases at J, with 16 bases in the middle. CDR3 length equals 14 residues. The CDR3 bases are TGCGCCAGCAGCCCGCCTGACAGGGAGGACATTCAGTACTTC. It translates to CASSPPDREDIQYF.

This rearrangement joins TRBV24-1 to TRBJ1-5; D is uncertain. This CDR3 region has 12 residues. V lost 1 base and J lost 5, with 2 bases in between. The germline CDR1 and CDR2 sequences are KGHDR and SFDVKD. The CDR3 loop reads CATSDFDQPQHF. The CDR3 nucleotides are TGTGCCACCAGTGATTTCGATCAGCCCCAGCATTTT.

The chain recombines TRBV7-9 with TRBJ2-3, with D uncertain. V dropped 2 bases and J dropped 2 bases, with 8 bases sitting between them. Per germline, CDR1 SEHNR and CDR2 FQNEAQ (reference sequence). The CDR3 runs to 14 residues. Here the CDR3 reads CASSLSEHTDTQYF. In nucleotides, the CDR3 is TGTGCCAGCAGCTTATCAGAACACACAGATACGCAGTATTTT.

This chain uses TRBV6-5 with TRBJ1-3; the match to TRBD1 covers 8 bases. The CDR3 has 13 residues. Germline assignment: CDR1 MNHEY and CDR2 SVGAGI. Trimming at V came to 8 bases and at J to 6 bases, leaving 6 bases not matched to a gene. The CDR3 sequence: CASFRTGPNTIYF. CDR3 coding DNA: TGTGCCAGCTTCCGGACAGGGCCAAACACCATATATTTT.

This clone appeared a few times. The chain carries TRBV28 and TRBJ1-6, with TRBD1 as a possible D gene (5 bases). The V gene's germline CDR1 is MDHEN and CDR2 SYDVKM. The CDR3 is 15 amino acids. V shed 2 bases and J shed 6 bases, with 11 bases lying between them. CDR3 sequence (DNA): TGTGCCAGCAGTTTAGACAGTTCTTTTAATTCACCCCTCCACTTT. Its translation is CASSLDSSFNSPLHF.

The chain has TRBV30 and TRBJ1-1; D perhaps matches TRBD1 (5 bases). V was shortened by 3 bases and J by 4 bases, with 15 bases between the two germline ends. The CDR3 spans 14 residues. The germline CDR1 and CDR2 sequences are GTSNPN and SVGIG (reference sequence). In DNA, the CDR3 is TGTGCCTGGAGCCAGGGCGGGGGTGGCACTGAAGCTTTCTTT. Translation gives CAWSQGGGGTEAFF.